This T cell receptor (beta chain) was documented in a study of cytomegalovirus exposure and HLA in healthy donors. The study's findings and limits: The study listed 164 cytomegalovirus-associated TCR beta chains.

As to this clone: Its cognate antigen is unknown.

Produced via immunoSEQ multiplex PCR; TCRdb's table is partial and in-frame only. The sample has 100,000 to 150,000 clones; roughly 86% are singletons. The sequenced sample was PBMCs. The clonotype was recovered from a man aged 30 to 39 in good health and CMV-seronegative.

This CDR3 reads CASRGTGLNQPQHF. DNA of the CDR3: TGTGCCAGCAGGGGTACAGGCCTCAATCAGCCCCAGCATTTT. The V and J genes are TRBV6-5 and TRBJ1-5; D perhaps matches TRBD1 (5 bases). Germline V gives CDR1 MNHEY, CDR2 SVGAGI. V dropped 6 bases and J dropped 3 bases, with 12 bases sitting between them. The CDR3 totals 14 residues.